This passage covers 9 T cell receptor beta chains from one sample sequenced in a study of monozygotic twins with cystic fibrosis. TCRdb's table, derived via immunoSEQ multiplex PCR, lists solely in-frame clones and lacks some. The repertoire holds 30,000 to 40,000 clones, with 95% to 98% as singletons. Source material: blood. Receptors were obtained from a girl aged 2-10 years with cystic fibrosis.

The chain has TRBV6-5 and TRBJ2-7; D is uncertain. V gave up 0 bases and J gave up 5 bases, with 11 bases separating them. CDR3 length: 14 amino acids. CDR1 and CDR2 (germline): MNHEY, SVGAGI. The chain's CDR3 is CASSYSISQHEQYF. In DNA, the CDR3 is TGTGCCAGCAGTTACTCGATTAGCCAACACGAGCAGTACTTC.

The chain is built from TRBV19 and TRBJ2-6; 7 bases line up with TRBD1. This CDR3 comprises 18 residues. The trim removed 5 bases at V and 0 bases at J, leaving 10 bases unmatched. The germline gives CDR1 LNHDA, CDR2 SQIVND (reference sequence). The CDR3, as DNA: TGTGCCAGTAGTGCCCTTGGACAGGTGAGCTCTGGGGCCAACGTCCTGACTTTC. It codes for CASSALGQVSSGANVLTF.

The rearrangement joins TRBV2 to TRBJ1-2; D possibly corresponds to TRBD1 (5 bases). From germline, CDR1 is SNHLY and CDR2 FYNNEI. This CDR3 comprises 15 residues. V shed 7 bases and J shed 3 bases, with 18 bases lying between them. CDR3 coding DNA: TGTGCCAGCATTGCCGACAGACTCGGGGACTATGGCTACACCTTC. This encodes CASIADRLGDYGYTF.

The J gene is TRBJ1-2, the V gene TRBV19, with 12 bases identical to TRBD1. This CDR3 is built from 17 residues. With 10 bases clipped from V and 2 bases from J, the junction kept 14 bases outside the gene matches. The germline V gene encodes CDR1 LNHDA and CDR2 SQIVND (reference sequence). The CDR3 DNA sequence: TGTGCCACATACACCGGGACAGGGGGCCTTCGGAACTATGGCTACACCTTC. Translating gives CATYTGTGGLRNYGYTF.

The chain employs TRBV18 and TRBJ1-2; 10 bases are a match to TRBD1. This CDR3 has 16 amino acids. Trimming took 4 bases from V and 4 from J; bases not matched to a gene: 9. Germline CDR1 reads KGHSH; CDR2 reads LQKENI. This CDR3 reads CASSRTGDRGTYGYTF. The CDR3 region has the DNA TGTGCCAGCTCACGGACCGGGGACAGGGGTACCTATGGCTACACCTTC.

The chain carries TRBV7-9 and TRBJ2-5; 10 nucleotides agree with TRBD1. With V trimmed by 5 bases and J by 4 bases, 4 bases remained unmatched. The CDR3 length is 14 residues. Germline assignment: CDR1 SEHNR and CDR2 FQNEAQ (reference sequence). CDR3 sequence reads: CASSPGQGGETQYF. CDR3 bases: TGTGCCAGCAGCCCCGGACAGGGGGGAGAGACCCAGTACTTC.

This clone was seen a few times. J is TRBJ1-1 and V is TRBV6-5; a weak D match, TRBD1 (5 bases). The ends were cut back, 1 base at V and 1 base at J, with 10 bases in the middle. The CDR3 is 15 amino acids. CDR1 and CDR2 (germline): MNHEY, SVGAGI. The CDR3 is CASSYFRGTNTEAFF. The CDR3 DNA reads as TGTGCCAGCAGTTACTTTCGGGGGACGAACACTGAAGCTTTCTTT.

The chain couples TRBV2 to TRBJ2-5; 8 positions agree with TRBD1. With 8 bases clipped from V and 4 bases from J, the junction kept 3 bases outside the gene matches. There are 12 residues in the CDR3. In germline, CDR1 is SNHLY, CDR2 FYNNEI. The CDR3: CASGQGRETQYF. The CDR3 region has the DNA TGTGCCAGCGGACAGGGACGAGAGACCCAGTACTTC.

The CDR3 DNA is TGTGCCAGCAGTGTTTCGGGGCGCGCTGAAGCTTTCTTT. It encodes CASSVSGRAEAFF. The V and J genes are TRBV2 and TRBJ1-1; maybe TRBD1 (5 bases). Deletions cut 4 bases from V and 6 bases from J, with 12 bases between. The length of the CDR3 is 13 residues. Germline CDR1 reads SNHLY; CDR2 reads FYNNEI.